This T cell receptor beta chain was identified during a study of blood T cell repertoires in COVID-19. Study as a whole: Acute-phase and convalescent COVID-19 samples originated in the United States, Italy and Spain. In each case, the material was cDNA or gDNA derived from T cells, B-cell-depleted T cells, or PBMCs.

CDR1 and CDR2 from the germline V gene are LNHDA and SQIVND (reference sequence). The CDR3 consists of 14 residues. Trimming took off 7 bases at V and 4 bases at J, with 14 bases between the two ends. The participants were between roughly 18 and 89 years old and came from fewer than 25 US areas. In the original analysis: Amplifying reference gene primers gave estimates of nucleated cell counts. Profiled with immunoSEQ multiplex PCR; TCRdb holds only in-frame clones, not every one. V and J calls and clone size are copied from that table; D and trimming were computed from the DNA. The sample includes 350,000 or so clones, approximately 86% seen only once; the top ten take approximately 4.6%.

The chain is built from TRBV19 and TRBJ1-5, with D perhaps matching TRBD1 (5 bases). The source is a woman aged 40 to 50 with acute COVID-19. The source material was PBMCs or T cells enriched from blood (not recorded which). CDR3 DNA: TGTGCCAGTACCCCGATCCCAGGGAATCAGCCCCAGCATTTT. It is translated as CASTPIPGNQPQHF.